Each of the 6 T cell receptor beta chains below was sequenced from the same sample in a study of tissue T cells after allogeneic stem cell transplantation. Sequenced by immunoSEQ multiplex PCR; TCRdb stores in-frame clones only, minus some. The sample shows tens of thousands of clones, less than 75% of them seen only once. The material sequenced was sorted cells pooled from one or two spleens. All receptors derive from a pool of C57BL/6 mice in good health.

Notes on this clone: Gene names and germline match the mouse. Sequencing ends 1 residue short of the CDR3 end; the germline J gene provides the rest. This rearrangement joins TRBV16 to TRBJ2-5; D may be TRBD1 (5 bases). CDR3 length: 13 residues. CDR1 is SGHSA and CDR2 is FRNQAP in the germline V gene. The V and J ends lost 4 bases and 2 bases respectively, with 7 bases between them. Incomplete CDR3 DNA: TGTGCAAGCAGCTCAGGGTTCCAAGACACCCAGTAC. Its protein is CASSSGFQDTQY. The complete CDR3 reads CASSSGFQDTQYF.

Worth noting for this clone: Genes and germline are mouse. CDR3 protein: CASSKDWGGETLYF. Partial CDR3 DNA: TGTGCCAGCAGCAAGGACTGGGGGGGAGAAACGCTGTAT. The chain joins TRBV3 to TRBJ2-3; 12 bases map to TRBD2. The read ends 1 residue early relative to the CDR3; the germline J gene fills the gap. The CDR3 has 14 amino acids. V was pared by 5 bases and J by 5 bases, with 2 bases of the junction left unmatched. CDR1 and CDR2 (germline): SNHLY, FYNGKV (reference sequence).

Points on this clone: Gene names and germline match the mouse. The read ends 1 residue before the CDR3 terminus; that terminus is restored from the germline J gene. This chain connects TRBV5 to TRBJ2-4; D is unclear. The CDR3 has 15 residues. With 4 bases removed from V and 0 bases from J, the gap between germline ends came to 11 bases. Germline V gene lookup returns CDR1 LGHNA and CDR2 YNLKQL (reference sequence). The DNA read from the CDR3 is TGTGCCAGCAGCCCCCGCCGGGAGAGTCAAAACACCTTGTAC. Residues: CASSPRRESQNTLY. The complete CDR3 protein is CASSPRRESQNTLYF.

Notes on this clone: The gene names here belong to mouse. From the germline J gene comes the end of the CDR3, since the read stops 1 residue before it. The chain joins TRBV14 to TRBJ1-2; 9 nucleotides align to TRBD1. V dropped 1 base and J dropped 4; count of bases not matched to a gene: 2. Germline V gene sequence: CDR1 SGHDT, CDR2 FRDEAV. CDR3 size: 14 residues. The covered CDR3 bases are TGTGCCAGCAGTTTCGACAGGGGGGGCTCCGACTACACC. Translated: CASSFDRGGSDYT. The CDR3 reads in full as CASSFDRGGSDYTF.

Note on this clone: Gene names are the mouse ones. The read gets to within 1 residue of the CDR3 end, and the germline J gene fills in the rest. The rearrangement uses TRBV13-2 and TRBJ1-4; no firm D call. The CDR3 length is 13 residues. Looked up from germline, CDR1 is NNHNN and CDR2 is SYGAGS (reference sequence). Between the trimmed V and J ends, which lost 4 bases and 3 bases, there was a span of 7 bases. The CDR3 loop is CASGTPANERLFF. CDR3 DNA, as far as it was read: TGTGCCAGCGGTACGCCAGCCAACGAAAGATTATTT.

Turning to this clone: The gene names here belong to mouse. The read ends 1 residue early relative to the CDR3; the germline J gene fills the gap. V gene TRBV13-2 combines with J gene TRBJ1-2, with D possibly TRBD1 on 6 matching bases. Germline CDR1 is NNHNN and CDR2 is SYGAGS (reference sequence). Trimming took off 2 bases at V and 3 bases at J, with 11 bases between the two ends. This CDR3 has 14 residues. CDR3 bases read: TGTGCCAGCGGTGAAGGCAGGGGAGACTCCGACTACACC. Translated: CASGEGRGDSDYT. The whole CDR3 reads CASGEGRGDSDYTF.